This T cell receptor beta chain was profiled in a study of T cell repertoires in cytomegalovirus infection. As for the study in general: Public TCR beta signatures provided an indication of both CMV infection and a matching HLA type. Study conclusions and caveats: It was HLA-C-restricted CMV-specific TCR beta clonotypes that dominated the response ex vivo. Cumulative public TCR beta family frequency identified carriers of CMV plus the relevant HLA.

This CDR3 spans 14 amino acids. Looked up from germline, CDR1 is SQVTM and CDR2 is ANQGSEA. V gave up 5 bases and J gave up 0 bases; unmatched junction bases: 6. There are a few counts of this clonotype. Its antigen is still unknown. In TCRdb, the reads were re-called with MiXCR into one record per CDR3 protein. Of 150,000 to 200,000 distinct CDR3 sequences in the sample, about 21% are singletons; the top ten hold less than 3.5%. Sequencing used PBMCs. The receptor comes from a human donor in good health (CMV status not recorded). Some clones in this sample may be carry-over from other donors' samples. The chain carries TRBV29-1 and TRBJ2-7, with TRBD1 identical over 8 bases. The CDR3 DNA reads TGCAGCGTTCGCCGGACAGGGAGCTCCTACGAGCAGTACTTC. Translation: CSVRRTGSSYEQYF.